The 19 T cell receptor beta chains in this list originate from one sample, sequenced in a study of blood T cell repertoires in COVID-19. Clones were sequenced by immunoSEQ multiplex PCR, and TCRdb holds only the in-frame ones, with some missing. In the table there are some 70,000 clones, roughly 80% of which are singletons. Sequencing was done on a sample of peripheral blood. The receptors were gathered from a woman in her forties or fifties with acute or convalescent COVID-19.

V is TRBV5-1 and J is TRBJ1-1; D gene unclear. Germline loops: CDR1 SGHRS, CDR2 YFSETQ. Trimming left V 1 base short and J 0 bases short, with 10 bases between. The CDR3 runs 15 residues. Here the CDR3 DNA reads TGCGCCAGCAGCTTGCGGGGAAGCATGAACACTGAAGCTTTCTTT. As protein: CASSLRGSMNTEAFF.

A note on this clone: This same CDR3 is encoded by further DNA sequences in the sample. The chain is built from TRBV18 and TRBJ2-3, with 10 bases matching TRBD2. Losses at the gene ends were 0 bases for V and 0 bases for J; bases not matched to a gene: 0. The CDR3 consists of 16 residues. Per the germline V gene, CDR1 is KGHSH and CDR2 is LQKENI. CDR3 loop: CASSPPGLASTDTQYF. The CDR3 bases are TGTGCCAGCTCACCACCGGGACTAGCGAGCACAGATACGCAGTATTTT.

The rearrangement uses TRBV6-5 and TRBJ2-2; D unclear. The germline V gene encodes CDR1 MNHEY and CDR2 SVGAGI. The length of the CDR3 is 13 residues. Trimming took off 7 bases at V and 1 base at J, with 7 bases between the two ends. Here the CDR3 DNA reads TGTGCCAGCACAACGGTGAACACCGGGGAGCTGTTTTTT. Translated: CASTTVNTGELFF.

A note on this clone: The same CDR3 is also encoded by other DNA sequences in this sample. The DNA for the CDR3 is TGTGCCAGCAGCCGCAGCGGGGGCTCCTACAATGAGCAGTTCTTC. It specifies CASSRSGGSYNEQFF. The rearrangement links TRBV2 to TRBJ2-1, with 8 nucleotides matching TRBD2. Germline V gives CDR1 SNHLY, CDR2 FYNNEI. V trimming: 6 bases; J trimming: 0 bases; junction bases outside the gene matches: 4. The CDR3 contains 15 residues.

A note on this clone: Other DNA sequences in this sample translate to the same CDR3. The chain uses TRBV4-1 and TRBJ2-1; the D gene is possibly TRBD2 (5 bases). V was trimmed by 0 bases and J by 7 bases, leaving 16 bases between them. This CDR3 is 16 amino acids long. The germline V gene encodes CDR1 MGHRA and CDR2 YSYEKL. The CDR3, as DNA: TGCGCCAGCAGCCAAGACGGGCTAGCTGTTTGGAATGAGCAGTTCTTC. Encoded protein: CASSQDGLAVWNEQFF.

The CDR3: CASSFNSYGYTF. The CDR3 nucleotides read TGTGCCAGCAGTTTTAACAGCTATGGCTACACCTTC. The rearrangement joins TRBV6-2 or TRBV6-3 to TRBJ1-2; D call uncertain. Trimming removed 4 bases at V and 4 bases at J, with 7 bases between. The CDR3 is 12 residues long. Germline V CDR1 and CDR2: MNHEY, SVGEGT.

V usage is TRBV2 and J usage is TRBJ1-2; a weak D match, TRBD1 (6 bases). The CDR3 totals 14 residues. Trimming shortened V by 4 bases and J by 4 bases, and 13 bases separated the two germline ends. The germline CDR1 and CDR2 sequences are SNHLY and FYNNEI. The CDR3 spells CASSGGHEAYGYTF. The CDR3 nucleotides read TGTGCCAGCAGTGGGGGACATGAAGCCTATGGCTACACCTTC.

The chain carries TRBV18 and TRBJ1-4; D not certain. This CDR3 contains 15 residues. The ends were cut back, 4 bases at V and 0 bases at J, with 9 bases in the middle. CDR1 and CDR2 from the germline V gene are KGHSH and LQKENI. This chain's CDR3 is CASSHPVATNEKLFF. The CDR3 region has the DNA TGTGCCAGCTCACATCCAGTTGCAACTAATGAAAAACTGTTTTTT.

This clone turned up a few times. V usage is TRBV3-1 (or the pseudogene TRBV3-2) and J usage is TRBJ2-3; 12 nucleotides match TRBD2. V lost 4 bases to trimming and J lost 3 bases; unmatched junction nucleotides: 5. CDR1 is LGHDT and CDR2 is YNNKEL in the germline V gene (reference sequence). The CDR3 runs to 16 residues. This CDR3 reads CASSRGLAGTTDTQYF. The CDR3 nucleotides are TGTGCCAGCAGCCGTGGACTAGCGGGGACGACAGATACGCAGTATTTT.

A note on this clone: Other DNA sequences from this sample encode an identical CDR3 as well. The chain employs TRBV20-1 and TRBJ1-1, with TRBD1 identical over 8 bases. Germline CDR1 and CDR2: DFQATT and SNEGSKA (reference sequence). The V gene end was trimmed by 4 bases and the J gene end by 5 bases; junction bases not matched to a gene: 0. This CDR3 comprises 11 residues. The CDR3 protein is CSANRGTEAFF. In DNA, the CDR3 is TGCAGTGCTAACAGGGGGACTGAAGCTTTCTTT.

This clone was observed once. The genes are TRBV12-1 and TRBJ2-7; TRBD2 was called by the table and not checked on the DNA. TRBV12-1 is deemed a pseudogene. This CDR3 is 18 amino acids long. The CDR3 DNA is TGTGCCAGCCGATTCTGGTGGGCTGGTGAGCGGGAGTTTCGCGAGCAGTACTTC. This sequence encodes CASRFWWAGEREFREQYF.

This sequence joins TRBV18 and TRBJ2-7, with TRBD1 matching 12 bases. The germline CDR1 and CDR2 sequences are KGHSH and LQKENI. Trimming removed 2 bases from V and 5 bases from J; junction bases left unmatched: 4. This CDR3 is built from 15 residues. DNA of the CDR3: TGTGCCAGCTCACCAACCGGGACAGGGGGCCACGAGCAGTACTTC. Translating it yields CASSPTGTGGHEQYF. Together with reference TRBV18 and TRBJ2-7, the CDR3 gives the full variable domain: NAGVMQNPRHLVRRRGQEARLRCSPMKGHSHVYWYRQLPEEGLKFMVYLQKENIIDESGMPKERFSAEFPKEGPSILRIQQVVRGDSAAYFCASSPTGTGGHEQYFGPGTRLTVT.

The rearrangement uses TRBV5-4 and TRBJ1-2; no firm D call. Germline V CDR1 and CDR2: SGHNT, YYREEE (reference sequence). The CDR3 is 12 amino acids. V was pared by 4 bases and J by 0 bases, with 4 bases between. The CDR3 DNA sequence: TGTGCCAGCAGCCAGACTAACTATGGCTACACCTTC. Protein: CASSQTNYGYTF.

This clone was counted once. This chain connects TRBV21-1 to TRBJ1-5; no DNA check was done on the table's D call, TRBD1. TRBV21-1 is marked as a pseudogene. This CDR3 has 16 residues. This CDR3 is CASSKGQGPPNQPQHF. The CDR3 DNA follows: TGTGCCAGCAGCAAAGGACAGGGGCCCCCTAATCAGCCCCAGCATTTT.

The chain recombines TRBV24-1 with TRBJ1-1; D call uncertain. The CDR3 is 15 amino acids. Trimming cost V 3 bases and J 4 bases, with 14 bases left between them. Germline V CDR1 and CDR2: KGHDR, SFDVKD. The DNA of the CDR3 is TGTGCCACCAGTGATCCCAGAGGAGGTGGCACTGAAGCTTTCTTT. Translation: CATSDPRGGGTEAFF.

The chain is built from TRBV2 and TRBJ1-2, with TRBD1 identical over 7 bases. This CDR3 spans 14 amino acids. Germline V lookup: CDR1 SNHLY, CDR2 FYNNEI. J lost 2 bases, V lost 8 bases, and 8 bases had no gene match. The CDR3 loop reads CASSDRSINYGYTF. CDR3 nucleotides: TGTGCCAGCTCGGACAGGTCAATAAACTATGGCTACACCTTC. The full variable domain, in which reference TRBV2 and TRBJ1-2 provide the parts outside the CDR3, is EPEVTQTPSHQVTQMGQEVILRCVPISNHLYFYWYRQILGQKVEFLVSFYNNEISEKSEIFDDQFSVERPDGSNFTLKIRSTKLEDSAMYFCASSDRSINYGYTFGSGTRLTVV.

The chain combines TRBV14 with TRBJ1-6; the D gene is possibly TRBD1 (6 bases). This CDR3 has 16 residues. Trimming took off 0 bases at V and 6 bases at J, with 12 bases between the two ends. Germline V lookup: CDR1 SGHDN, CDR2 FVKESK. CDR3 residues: CASSQDRGGSNSPLHF. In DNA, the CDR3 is TGTGCCAGCAGCCAAGATCGCGGGGGCTCTAATTCACCCCTCCACTTT.

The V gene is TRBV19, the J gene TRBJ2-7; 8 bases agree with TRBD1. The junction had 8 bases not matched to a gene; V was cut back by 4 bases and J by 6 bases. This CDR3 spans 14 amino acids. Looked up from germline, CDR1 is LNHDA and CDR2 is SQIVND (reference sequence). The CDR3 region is CASSTSDRVVEQYF. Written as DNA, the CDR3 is TGTGCCAGTAGTACATCGGACAGGGTGGTCGAGCAGTACTTC. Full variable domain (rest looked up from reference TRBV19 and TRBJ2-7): DGGITQSPKYLFRKEGQNVTLSCEQNLNHDAMYWYRQDPGQGLRLIYYSQIVNDFQKGDIAEGYSVSREKKESFPLTVTSAQKNPTAFYLCASSTSDRVVEQYFGPGTRLTVT.

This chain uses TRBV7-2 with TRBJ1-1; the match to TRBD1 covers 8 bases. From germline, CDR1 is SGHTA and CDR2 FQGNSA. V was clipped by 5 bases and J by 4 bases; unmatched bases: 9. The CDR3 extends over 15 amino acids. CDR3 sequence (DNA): TGTGCCAGCAGCCTTCGGACAGGGCAGGGCACTGAAGCTTTCTTT. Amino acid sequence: CASSLRTGQGTEAFF.